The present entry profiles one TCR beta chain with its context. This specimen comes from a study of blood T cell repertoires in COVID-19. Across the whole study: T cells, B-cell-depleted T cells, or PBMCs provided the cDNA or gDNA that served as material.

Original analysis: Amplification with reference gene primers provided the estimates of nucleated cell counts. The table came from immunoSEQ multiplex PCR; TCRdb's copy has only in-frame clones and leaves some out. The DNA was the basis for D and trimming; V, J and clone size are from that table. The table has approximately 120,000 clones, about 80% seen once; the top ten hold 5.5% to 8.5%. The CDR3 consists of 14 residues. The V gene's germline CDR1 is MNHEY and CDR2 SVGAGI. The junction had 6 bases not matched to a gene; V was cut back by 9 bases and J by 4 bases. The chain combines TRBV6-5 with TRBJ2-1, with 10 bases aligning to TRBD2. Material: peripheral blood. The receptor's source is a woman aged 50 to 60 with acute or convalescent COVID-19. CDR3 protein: CASSAGGTYNEQFF. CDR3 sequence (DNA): TGTGCCAGTTCAGCGGGGGGGACATACAATGAGCAGTTCTTC.